Described below is a single TCR beta chain sequence and its context. Antigen: not known. Run at survey level, the immunoSEQ assay was version v3.0. TCRdb's copy holds only in-frame clones and misses some; the assay was immunoSEQ multiplex PCR. This sample carries tens of thousands of clones, roughly 86% of them seen once, and the ten largest clones take approximately 4.8%. The data were obtained in a study of long-term antiretroviral therapy in people with HIV. Study-wide context: It was about a decade before the 2015 immediate-ART recommendation that the earliest samples were taken. Whole-study findings and limits: There were no data on ART adherence, viral resistance or therapy changes, a gap that limits inferences about post-ART repertoire changes. Compared with controls, HIV repertoires showed narrower CDR3 length ranges. Diversity remained lower than transplant donor controls, even though it increased after ART.

The CDR3 covers 13 residues. After removal of 3 bases from V and 1 base from J, the junction contained 2 bases not matched to a gene. The V gene's germline CDR1 is SQVTM and CDR2 ANQGSEA. V gene TRBV29-1 combines with J gene TRBJ1-1; 7 bases agree with TRBD1. Here the sequenced sample was unsorted PBMCs, taken 0.8 years after starting antiretroviral therapy. This TCR was recovered from a woman aged 30 to 39 with HIV. In DNA form, the CDR3 reads TGCAGCGTTGACAGGGACAGGAACACTGAAGCTTTCTTT. Its protein product is CSVDRDRNTEAFF.